This T cell receptor beta chain was documented in a study of spatial heterogeneity in lung cancer. This clonotype was counted between two and nine times. Time point given: blood at routine non-recurrence follow-up after resection. Whole RNA came from tumor, nontumor lung or frozen PBMC and was sequenced without being sorted. Individually, TCR cDNA molecules were each labelled with a unique molecular identifier. TCRdb reprocessed the 5' RACE reads via MiXCR and lists one record per CDR3 protein. The sample carries around 110,000 distinct CDR3 sequences, about 12% recorded once. The germline V gene encodes CDR1 SGHAT and CDR2 FQDESV (reference sequence). With V trimmed by 2 bases and J by 7 bases, 10 bases remained unmatched. The length of the CDR3 is 16 residues.

The sequence derives from a male donor with early-stage non-small cell lung cancer. This sequence joins TRBV11-1 and TRBJ2-1; TRBD2 agrees at 8 bases. The sample in question was PBMCs, obtained at follow-up. The chain's CDR3 is CASSLTTRGGMNEQFF. DNA of the CDR3: TGTGCCAGCAGCTTAACCACCCGGGGGGGTATGAATGAGCAGTTCTTC.